A single sample gave rise to the 2 T cell receptor beta chains below, sequenced in a study of blood T cell repertoires in COVID-19. Method: immunoSEQ multiplex PCR; TCRdb's copy keeps in-frame clones and lacks some. The profile shows over 55,000 clones, around 80% of them singletons. What was sequenced was peripheral blood. The receptors originated from an elderly woman with acute or convalescent COVID-19.

The CDR3 coding sequence is TGTGCCATGAGAAGCGGTGGTACTGAAGCTTTCTTT. Translated: CAMRSGGTEAFF. The chain links TRBV10-3 to TRBJ1-1; D not resolved. Per the germline V gene, CDR1 is ENHRY and CDR2 is SYGVKD. This CDR3 comprises 12 residues. Trimming cost V 9 bases and J 5 bases, with 13 bases left between them.

The V and J genes are TRBV10-1 and TRBJ2-1, with D perhaps TRBD1 (6 bases). The V gene lost 4 bases and the J gene lost 12 bases, with 25 bases spanning the gap. CDR3 length: 16 amino acids. Germline V gene data show CDR1 as WNHNN and CDR2 as SYGVQD (reference sequence). The CDR3 DNA is TGCGCCAGCAGTGGATTTTGTGGGACACCCCCCGTCTGGCAGTTCTTC. Its protein product is CASSGFCGTPPVWQFF.